This T cell receptor (beta chain) came from a study of radiation and T cells in renal cell carcinoma. The V gene lost 7 bases and the J gene lost 0 bases, with 16 bases spanning the gap. Germline assignment: CDR1 LNHDA and CDR2 SQIVND (reference sequence). The length of the CDR3 is 15 residues. To note about this clone: Its antigen is unidentified.

Measured with immunoSEQ multiplex PCR; TCRdb has only the in-frame clones, and not every one. In the table there are 150,000 or so clones, 80% to 90% of which are singletons. The time point: blood 2 weeks post-SBRT. Treatment described: 15 Gy SBRT to primary tumor, nephrectomy 4 weeks later. General study points: In blood, top tumor clones expanded by 2 weeks, shrinking by 4.

This TCR was sampled from a woman in her forties or fifties with renal cell carcinoma. The chain has TRBV19 and TRBJ2-7; D perhaps matches TRBD2 (5 bases). Sequencing used blood, obtained from a patient whose treatment included radiotherapy and nephrectomy. In DNA, the CDR3 is TGTGCCAGTACCCCAAAGTGGGAGAGCTCCTACGAGCAGTACTTC. Protein: CASTPKWESSYEQYF. Full variable domain (remainder filled in from reference TRBV19 and TRBJ2-7): DGGITQSPKYLFRKEGQNVTLSCEQNLNHDAMYWYRQDPGQGLRLIYYSQIVNDFQKGDIAEGYSVSREKKESFPLTVTSAQKNPTAFYLCASTPKWESSYEQYFGPGTRLTVT.